These T cell receptor beta chains were read from a single sample in a study of response to subunit inactivated influenza vaccine. TCRdb called the RT-PCR reads again in MiXCR, with one record for every CDR3 protein. The sample lists about 570,000 distinct CDR3 sequences; approximately 10% were seen once. These same data were also listed under a study on T cells expressing NK-cell markers.

This sample comprised PBMCs from blood, obtained on the day of vaccination. These receptors originate from a man aged 50-60 years who received an inactivated influenza vaccine. Both conserved end residues are part of each CDR3. A D gene is named only where the DNA matches it firmly. For some rows the clone size is stated as once, few or many, or as a class when expanded; others skip it.

d_call	clone_size	j_call	v_call	cdr3_nt	cdr3_aa
-	-	TRBJ1-2	TRBV7-6	TGTGCCAGCAGCCTGGGATCGCCTTTCTATGGCTACACCTTC	CASSLGSPFYGYTF
-	few	TRBJ2-2	TRBV3-1	TGTGCCAGCAGCCAAACCCGGAAGCTGTTTTTT	CASSQTRKLFF
TRBD2	few	TRBJ2-2	TRBV3-1	TGTGCCAGCAGCCAAGAAGCGGGAGGTCACACCGGGGAGCTGTTTTTT	CASSQEAGGHTGELFF
-	few	TRBJ2-7	TRBV29-1	TGCAGCGGAGGGGGGGGAGTCTACGAGCAGTACTTC	CSGGGGVYEQYF
-	few	TRBJ2-5	TRBV29-1	TGCAGCGCAAGAACCGGGACTGCCTTCGGCACGGGCCAGTACTTC	CSARTGTAFGTGQYF
-	many	TRBJ2-2	TRBV12-3/TRBV12-4	TGTGCCAGTGCAACACCGAACACCGGGGAGCTGTTTTTT	CASATPNTGELFF
-	-	TRBJ2-1	TRBV5-6	TGTGCCAGCAGAGGAGGGGTGGTCACCTACAATGAGCAGTTCTTC	CASRGGVVTYNEQFF
TRBD1	-	TRBJ1-2	TRBV29-1	TGCAGCGTAACAATATCGGGGACAGGGATCTACACCTTC	CSVTISGTGIYTF
-	few	TRBJ2-3	TRBV6-2/TRBV6-3	TGTGCCAGCAGTTACTCGGAGGGCCAGACGCAGTATTTT	CASSYSEGQTQYF
-	-	TRBJ2-7	TRBV29-1	TGCAGCGTTGAAGGTTTTGGGACAAGGTCCTCCTACGAGCAGTACTTC	CSVEGFGTRSSYEQYF
TRBD1	-	TRBJ2-7	TRBV12-3/TRBV12-4	TGTGCCAGCAGGGGGCTTGATCCCAGGGGGGAGCAGTACTTC	CASRGLDPRGEQYF
TRBD2	-	TRBJ2-1	TRBV4-3	TGCGCCAGCAGCCAAGTGCCAGCGGGGGTCTATGAGCAGTTCTTC	CASSQVPAGVYEQFF
TRBD2	-	TRBJ2-2	TRBV20-1	TGCAGTGCTAGCCTTACTAGCGGGAGTGGTGGGGAGCTGTTTTTT	CSASLTSGSGGELFF
-	-	TRBJ2-2	TRBV12-3/TRBV12-4	TGTGCCAGCAGTTGGGGACTGGCGAACACCGGGGAGCTGTTTTTT	CASSWGLANTGELFF
TRBD1	-	TRBJ1-6	TRBV6-1	TGTGCCAGCAGGGAAGGGACAGGGTCTCGCCAACCCCTCCACTTT	CASREGTGSRQPLHF
-	few	TRBJ2-3	TRBV10-3	TGTGCCATCAGTGATCGGGATACGCAGTATTTT	CAISDRDTQYF
TRBD2	few	TRBJ2-3	TRBV19	TGTGCCAGTAGAGACGGACTAGTTGGCACAGATACGCAGTATTTT	CASRDGLVGTDTQYF
TRBD1	many	TRBJ2-5	TRBV20-1	TGCAGTGCTAGTACATACAACAGGGGGCGAGAGACCCAGTACTTC	CSASTYNRGRETQYF